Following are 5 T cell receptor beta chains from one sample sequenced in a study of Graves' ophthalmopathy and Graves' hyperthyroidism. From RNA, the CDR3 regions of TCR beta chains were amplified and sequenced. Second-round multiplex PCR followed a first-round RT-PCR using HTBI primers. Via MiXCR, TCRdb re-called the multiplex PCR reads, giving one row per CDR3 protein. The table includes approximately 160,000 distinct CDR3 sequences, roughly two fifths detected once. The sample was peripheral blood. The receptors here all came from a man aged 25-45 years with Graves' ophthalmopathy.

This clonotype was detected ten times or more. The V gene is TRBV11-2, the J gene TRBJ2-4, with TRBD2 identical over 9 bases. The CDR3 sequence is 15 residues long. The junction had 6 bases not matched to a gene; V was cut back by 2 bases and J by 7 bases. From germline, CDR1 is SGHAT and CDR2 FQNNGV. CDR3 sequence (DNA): TGTGCCAGCAGCTTACTGCGGGAGGGCGGGAACATTCAGTACTTC. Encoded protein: CASSLLREGGNIQYF.

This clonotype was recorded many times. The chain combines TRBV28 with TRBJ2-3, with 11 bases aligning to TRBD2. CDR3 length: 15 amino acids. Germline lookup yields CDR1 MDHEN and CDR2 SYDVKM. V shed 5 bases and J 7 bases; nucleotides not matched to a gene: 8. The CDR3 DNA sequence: TGTGCCAGCAGTAGAACTATAGCGGGAGGGAATACGCAGTATTTT. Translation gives CASSRTIAGGNTQYF.

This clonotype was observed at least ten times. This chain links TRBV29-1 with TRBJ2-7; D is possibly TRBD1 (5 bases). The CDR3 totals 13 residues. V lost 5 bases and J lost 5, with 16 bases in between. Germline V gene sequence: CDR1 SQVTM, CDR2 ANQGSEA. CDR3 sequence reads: CSVMGTGGHEQYF. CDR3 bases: TGCAGCGTTATGGGAACAGGTGGCCACGAGCAGTACTTC.

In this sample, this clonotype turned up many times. CDR3 amino acids: CASSQVDLKGRDHEQYF. The CDR3, as DNA: TGTGCCAGCAGCCAGGTCGATCTCAAGGGCCGCGACCACGAGCAGTACTTC. The chain recombines TRBV4-2 with TRBJ2-7; D not resolved. CDR1 and CDR2 from the germline V gene are LGHNA and YNFKEQ. Trimming stripped 3 bases from V and 5 bases from J, with 23 bases between. The CDR3 is 17 amino acids.

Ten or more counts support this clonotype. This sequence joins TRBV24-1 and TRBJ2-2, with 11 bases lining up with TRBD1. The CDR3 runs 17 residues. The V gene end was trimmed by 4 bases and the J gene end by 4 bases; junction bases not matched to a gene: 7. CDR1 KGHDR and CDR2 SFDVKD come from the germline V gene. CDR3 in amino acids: CATSDRGQGAITGELFF. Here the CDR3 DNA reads TGTGCCACCAGTGACCGAGGACAGGGGGCTATCACCGGGGAGCTGTTTTTT.